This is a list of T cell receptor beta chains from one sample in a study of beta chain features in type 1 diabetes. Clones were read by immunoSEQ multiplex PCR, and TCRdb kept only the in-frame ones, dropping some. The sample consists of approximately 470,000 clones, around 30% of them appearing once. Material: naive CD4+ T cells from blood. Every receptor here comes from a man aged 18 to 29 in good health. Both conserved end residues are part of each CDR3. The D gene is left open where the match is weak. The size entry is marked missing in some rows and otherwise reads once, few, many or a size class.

CDR3aa: CSVGGGEDTGELFF
CDR3nt: TGCAGCGTTGGTGGGGGAGAAGACACCGGGGAGCTGTTTTTT
abundance: few
d_gene: -
j_gene: TRBJ2-2
v_gene: TRBV29-1

CDR3aa: CAWTPPPGLFNEQFF
CDR3nt: TGTGCCTGGACTCCCCCACCGGGGCTTTTCAATGAGCAGTTCTTC
abundance: once
d_gene: -
j_gene: TRBJ2-1
v_gene: TRBV30

CDR3aa: CASSPGTNEKLFF
CDR3nt: TGTGCCAGCAGCCCCGGAACTAATGAAAAACTGTTTTTT
abundance: few
d_gene: -
j_gene: TRBJ1-4
v_gene: TRBV5-4

CDR3aa: CASSLDTYTEAFF
CDR3nt: TGTGCCAGCAGCTTAGACACCTACACTGAAGCTTTCTTT
abundance: -
d_gene: -
j_gene: TRBJ1-1
v_gene: TRBV7-9

CDR3aa: CASSLGTEEEKLFF
CDR3nt: TGTGCCAGCAGCTTGGGGACAGAGGAGGAAAAACTGTTTTTT
abundance: few
d_gene: TRBD1
j_gene: TRBJ1-4
v_gene: TRBV7-9

CDR3aa: CASSLAGLTAGEQFF
CDR3nt: TGTGCCAGCAGCTTGGCTGGGCTCACGGCAGGCGAGCAGTTCTTC
abundance: -
d_gene: -
j_gene: TRBJ2-1
v_gene: TRBV7-9

CDR3aa: CSARYGYEQYF
CDR3nt: TGCAGTGCTAGATACGGATACGAGCAGTACTTC
abundance: few
d_gene: -
j_gene: TRBJ2-7
v_gene: TRBV20-1

CDR3aa: CASSQEYRGDRFMNTEAFF
CDR3nt: TGCGCCAGCAGCCAAGAGTATAGGGGCGACCGCTTCATGAACACTGAAGCTTTCTTT
abundance: -
d_gene: -
j_gene: TRBJ1-1
v_gene: TRBV4-3

CDR3aa: CASSPQTGPLTGELFF
CDR3nt: TGTGCCAGCTCACCTCAGACAGGGCCGCTTACCGGGGAGCTGTTTTTT
abundance: -
d_gene: TRBD1
j_gene: TRBJ2-2
v_gene: TRBV18

CDR3aa: CAWSGQALFNEKLFF
CDR3nt: TGTGCCTGGAGCGGACAGGCTCTCTTTAATGAAAAACTGTTTTTT
abundance: -
d_gene: TRBD1
j_gene: TRBJ1-4
v_gene: TRBV30

CDR3aa: CASSLGGSRTDTQYF
CDR3nt: TGTGCCAGCAGCTTGGGAGGGTCTAGGACAGATACGCAGTATTTT
abundance: -
d_gene: -
j_gene: TRBJ2-3
v_gene: TRBV5-4

CDR3aa: CASSQAGTREIRNEQFF
CDR3nt: TGTGCCAGCAGCCAAGCCGGGACTAGAGAGATACGGAATGAGCAGTTCTTC
abundance: -
d_gene: TRBD2
j_gene: TRBJ2-1
v_gene: TRBV4-2

CDR3aa: CASSPGLAGGGTQYF
CDR3nt: TGCGCCAGCAGCCCCGGCCTAGCGGGAGGAGGTACGCAGTATTTT
abundance: -
d_gene: TRBD2
j_gene: TRBJ2-3
v_gene: TRBV5-1

CDR3aa: CARDNTGELFF
CDR3nt: TGTGCCAGAGACAACACCGGGGAGCTGTTTTTT
abundance: -
d_gene: -
j_gene: TRBJ2-2
v_gene: TRBV2

CDR3aa: CASKEAGSTDTQYF
CDR3nt: TGTGCCAGCAAGGAGGCAGGCAGCACAGATACGCAGTATTTT
abundance: -
d_gene: -
j_gene: TRBJ2-3
v_gene: TRBV9

CDR3aa: CASSLGFGQGYEQYF
CDR3nt: TGCGCCAGCAGCTTGGGGTTCGGACAGGGCTACGAGCAGTACTTC
abundance: -
d_gene: TRBD1
j_gene: TRBJ2-7
v_gene: TRBV5-1

CDR3aa: CASSLVGTSGYNEQFF
CDR3nt: TGTGCCAGCAGCTTAGTGGGGACTAGCGGGTACAATGAGCAGTTCTTC
abundance: -
d_gene: TRBD2
j_gene: TRBJ2-1
v_gene: TRBV7-2

CDR3aa: CACRLAGVRELFF
CDR3nt: TGTGCCTGTAGACTAGCGGGAGTTAGGGAGCTGTTTTTT
abundance: -
d_gene: TRBD2
j_gene: TRBJ2-2
v_gene: TRBV30

CDR3aa: CATSRDRSSGYTF
CDR3nt: TGTGCCACCAGCAGGGACAGATCCTCTGGCTACACCTTC
abundance: -
d_gene: -
j_gene: TRBJ1-2
v_gene: TRBV15

CDR3aa: CASSSPGLSYEQYF
CDR3nt: TGTGCCAGCAGTTCACCGGGACTGAGTTACGAGCAGTACTTC
abundance: -
d_gene: -
j_gene: TRBJ2-7
v_gene: TRBV6-5

CDR3aa: CAWSQTTDTGELFF
CDR3nt: TGTGCCTGGAGTCAGACGACGGACACCGGGGAGCTGTTTTTT
abundance: few
d_gene: -
j_gene: TRBJ2-2
v_gene: TRBV30

CDR3aa: CASSPMGAGDPEQYF
CDR3nt: TGTGCCAGCAGCCCGATGGGAGCGGGAGACCCCGAGCAGTACTTC
abundance: -
d_gene: TRBD2
j_gene: TRBJ2-7
v_gene: TRBV7-9

CDR3aa: CAWRKIVNTEAFF
CDR3nt: TGTGCCTGGAGGAAGATAGTGAACACTGAAGCTTTCTTT
abundance: -
d_gene: -
j_gene: TRBJ1-1
v_gene: TRBV30

CDR3aa: CASSQEGKGEAETQYF
CDR3nt: TGTGCCAGCAGCCAAGAAGGAAAGGGGGAGGCAGAGACCCAGTACTTC
abundance: -
d_gene: -
j_gene: TRBJ2-5
v_gene: TRBV4-2

CDR3aa: CASMRDRASDEQFF
CDR3nt: TGTGCCAGCATGCGGGACAGGGCTTCGGATGAGCAGTTCTTC
abundance: few
d_gene: TRBD1
j_gene: TRBJ2-1
v_gene: TRBV2

CDR3aa: CASSQDAGNTIYF
CDR3nt: TGCGCCAGCAGCCAAGATGCGGGAAACACCATATATTTT
abundance: -
d_gene: -
j_gene: TRBJ1-3
v_gene: TRBV4-3

CDR3aa: CASSPLPLGTDTQYF
CDR3nt: TGTGCCAGCAGCCCCCTACCCTTGGGGACAGATACGCAGTATTTT
abundance: few
d_gene: -
j_gene: TRBJ2-3
v_gene: TRBV7-2

CDR3aa: CSVEYSYGYTF
CDR3nt: TGCAGCGTTGAATACAGCTATGGCTACACCTTC
abundance: -
d_gene: -
j_gene: TRBJ1-2
v_gene: TRBV29-1

CDR3aa: CSARISEQFF
CDR3nt: TGCAGCGCCAGGATAAGCGAGCAGTTCTTC
abundance: -
d_gene: -
j_gene: TRBJ2-1
v_gene: TRBV29-1

CDR3aa: CAWKLADSYNEQFF
CDR3nt: TGTGCCTGGAAACTAGCGGACTCCTACAATGAGCAGTTCTTC
abundance: -
d_gene: TRBD2
j_gene: TRBJ2-1
v_gene: TRBV30

CDR3aa: CASSMGPYGYTF
CDR3nt: TGTGCCAGTAGTATGGGACCCTATGGCTACACCTTC
abundance: -
d_gene: -
j_gene: TRBJ1-2
v_gene: TRBV19

CDR3aa: CAWSPATTDTQYF
CDR3nt: TGTGCCTGGAGTCCAGCGACTACAGATACGCAGTATTTT
abundance: -
d_gene: -
j_gene: TRBJ2-3
v_gene: TRBV30

CDR3aa: CASGTGGPTNEKLFF
CDR3nt: TGTGCCAGCGGGACAGGGGGACCAACTAATGAAAAACTGTTTTTT
abundance: -
d_gene: TRBD1
j_gene: TRBJ1-4
v_gene: TRBV5-4

CDR3aa: CASTVTVNYGYTF
CDR3nt: TGTGCCAGCACCGTGACAGTAAACTATGGCTACACCTTC
abundance: -
d_gene: -
j_gene: TRBJ1-2
v_gene: TRBV6-6

CDR3aa: CASSKTSGRGNEQFF
CDR3nt: TGTGCCAGCAGCAAGACTAGCGGGAGGGGCAATGAGCAGTTCTTC
abundance: -
d_gene: TRBD2
j_gene: TRBJ2-1
v_gene: TRBV7-2

CDR3aa: CASSPDRVYEQYF
CDR3nt: TGTGCCAGCAGCCCGGACAGGGTCTACGAGCAGTACTTC
abundance: -
d_gene: TRBD1
j_gene: TRBJ2-7
v_gene: TRBV7-2

CDR3aa: CASRSEVTGSYNEQFF
CDR3nt: TGTGCCAGCAGGTCTGAGGTCACTGGCTCCTACAATGAGCAGTTCTTC
abundance: few
d_gene: -
j_gene: TRBJ2-1
v_gene: TRBV5-4

CDR3aa: CSVGQLNEQFF
CDR3nt: TGCAGCGTAGGACAGCTGAATGAGCAGTTCTTC
abundance: few
d_gene: -
j_gene: TRBJ2-1
v_gene: TRBV29-1

CDR3aa: CASSLFPVGQPQHF
CDR3nt: TGTGCCAGCAGCTTGTTCCCGGTAGGACAGCCCCAGCATTTT
abundance: -
d_gene: -
j_gene: TRBJ1-5
v_gene: TRBV7-2

CDR3aa: CSVELAGRMDTEAFF
CDR3nt: TGCAGCGTTGAACTTGCAGGGAGGATGGACACTGAAGCTTTCTTT
abundance: few
d_gene: -
j_gene: TRBJ1-1
v_gene: TRBV29-1

CDR3aa: CASSQSGPTYNEQFF
CDR3nt: TGCGCCAGCAGCCAAAGCGGACCCACCTACAATGAGCAGTTCTTC
abundance: once
d_gene: -
j_gene: TRBJ2-1
v_gene: TRBV5-1

CDR3aa: CAISDRARSYEQYF
CDR3nt: TGTGCCATCAGTGACAGGGCTAGGTCCTACGAGCAGTACTTC
abundance: few
d_gene: -
j_gene: TRBJ2-7
v_gene: TRBV10-3

CDR3aa: CASSFGTQETQYF
CDR3nt: TGTGCCAGCAGCTTCGGAACCCAAGAGACCCAGTACTTC
abundance: few
d_gene: -
j_gene: TRBJ2-5
v_gene: TRBV11-2

CDR3aa: CASSSSGTVYNEQFF
CDR3nt: TGTGCCAGCAGCTCAAGCGGGACGGTTTACAATGAGCAGTTCTTC
abundance: once
d_gene: TRBD2
j_gene: TRBJ2-1
v_gene: TRBV9

CDR3aa: CASRLDWLAYGYTF
CDR3nt: TGTGCCAGCAGACTAGATTGGCTGGCCTATGGCTACACCTTC
abundance: once
d_gene: -
j_gene: TRBJ1-2
v_gene: TRBV27

CDR3aa: CASSRLTPDTQYF
CDR3nt: TGTGCCAGCAGCCGACTAACTCCAGATACGCAGTATTTT
abundance: -
d_gene: -
j_gene: TRBJ2-3
v_gene: TRBV11-2

CDR3aa: CASSVGSGETDTQYF
CDR3nt: TGTGCCAGCAGCGTAGGTAGCGGGGAGACAGATACGCAGTATTTT
abundance: -
d_gene: TRBD2
j_gene: TRBJ2-3
v_gene: TRBV9

CDR3aa: CASSLELTSYNEQFF
CDR3nt: TGTGCCAGCAGCTTAGAACTGACTTCCTACAATGAGCAGTTCTTC
abundance: -
d_gene: -
j_gene: TRBJ2-1
v_gene: TRBV7-2

CDR3aa: CAWSLGTIPANQYF
CDR3nt: TGTGCCTGGAGTCTGGGGACAATCCCAGCGAATCAGTACTTC
abundance: -
d_gene: -
j_gene: TRBJ2-4
v_gene: TRBV30

CDR3aa: CASTPGLAGNNEQFF
CDR3nt: TGTGCCAGCACACCTGGACTAGCGGGGAACAATGAGCAGTTCTTC
abundance: few
d_gene: TRBD2
j_gene: TRBJ2-1
v_gene: TRBV6-1

CDR3aa: CASSLANPRYNEQFF
CDR3nt: TGTGCCAGCAGCTTAGCGAATCCCCGGTACAATGAGCAGTTCTTC
abundance: few
d_gene: -
j_gene: TRBJ2-1
v_gene: TRBV7-2